This T cell receptor beta chain was sequenced during a study of blood T cell repertoires in COVID-19. The V and J ends lost 5 bases and 1 base, in that order; junction bases with no gene match: 8. The CDR3 is made up of 16 amino acids. Germline V gene sequence: CDR1 MNHEY, CDR2 SVGEGT. Assay used: immunoSEQ multiplex PCR; TCRdb lists only in-frame clones, some missing. Of some 240,000 clones listed, roughly 85% are singletons. Sequenced material: peripheral blood. This receptor was taken from a woman in her 70s with COVID-19, enrolled during active disease. This sequence joins TRBV6-2 or TRBV6-3 and TRBJ1-5; the match to TRBD1 covers 7 bases. The chain's CDR3 is CASSPWTGYSNQPQHF. In nucleotides, the CDR3 is TGTGCCAGCAGTCCCTGGACAGGATACAGCAATCAGCCCCAGCATTTT.